Listed here is a single T cell receptor beta chain. Its antigen is as yet unknown. The CDR3 runs 15 residues. Germline assignment: CDR1 SGHRS and CDR2 YFSETQ. V lost 1 base, J lost 6 bases, and 14 bases lay in between. Despite likely unrecorded immune exposures, the donors were nominally healthy at the time of sampling. A multiplex PCR was run with 60 Vbeta primers and 13 Jbeta primers. Measured with immunoSEQ multiplex PCR; TCRdb has only the in-frame clones, and not every one. The table gives roughly 51,000 clones; the top ten clones make up more than 2% of it. The sample comes from a study of cytomegalovirus exposure and HLA in healthy donors. Whole-study results and caveats: Several of the most significant clusters appeared linked to common viral pathogens, based on a later analysis.

Specimen: PBMCs. This chain connects TRBV5-1 to TRBJ2-1, with D possibly TRBD2 on 7 matching bases. The source is a woman between 40 and 55 years old in good health and CMV-seronegative. The CDR3: CASSLMGEGGNEQFF. The DNA of the CDR3 is TGCGCCAGCAGCTTGATGGGGGAGGGGGGCAATGAGCAGTTCTTC.